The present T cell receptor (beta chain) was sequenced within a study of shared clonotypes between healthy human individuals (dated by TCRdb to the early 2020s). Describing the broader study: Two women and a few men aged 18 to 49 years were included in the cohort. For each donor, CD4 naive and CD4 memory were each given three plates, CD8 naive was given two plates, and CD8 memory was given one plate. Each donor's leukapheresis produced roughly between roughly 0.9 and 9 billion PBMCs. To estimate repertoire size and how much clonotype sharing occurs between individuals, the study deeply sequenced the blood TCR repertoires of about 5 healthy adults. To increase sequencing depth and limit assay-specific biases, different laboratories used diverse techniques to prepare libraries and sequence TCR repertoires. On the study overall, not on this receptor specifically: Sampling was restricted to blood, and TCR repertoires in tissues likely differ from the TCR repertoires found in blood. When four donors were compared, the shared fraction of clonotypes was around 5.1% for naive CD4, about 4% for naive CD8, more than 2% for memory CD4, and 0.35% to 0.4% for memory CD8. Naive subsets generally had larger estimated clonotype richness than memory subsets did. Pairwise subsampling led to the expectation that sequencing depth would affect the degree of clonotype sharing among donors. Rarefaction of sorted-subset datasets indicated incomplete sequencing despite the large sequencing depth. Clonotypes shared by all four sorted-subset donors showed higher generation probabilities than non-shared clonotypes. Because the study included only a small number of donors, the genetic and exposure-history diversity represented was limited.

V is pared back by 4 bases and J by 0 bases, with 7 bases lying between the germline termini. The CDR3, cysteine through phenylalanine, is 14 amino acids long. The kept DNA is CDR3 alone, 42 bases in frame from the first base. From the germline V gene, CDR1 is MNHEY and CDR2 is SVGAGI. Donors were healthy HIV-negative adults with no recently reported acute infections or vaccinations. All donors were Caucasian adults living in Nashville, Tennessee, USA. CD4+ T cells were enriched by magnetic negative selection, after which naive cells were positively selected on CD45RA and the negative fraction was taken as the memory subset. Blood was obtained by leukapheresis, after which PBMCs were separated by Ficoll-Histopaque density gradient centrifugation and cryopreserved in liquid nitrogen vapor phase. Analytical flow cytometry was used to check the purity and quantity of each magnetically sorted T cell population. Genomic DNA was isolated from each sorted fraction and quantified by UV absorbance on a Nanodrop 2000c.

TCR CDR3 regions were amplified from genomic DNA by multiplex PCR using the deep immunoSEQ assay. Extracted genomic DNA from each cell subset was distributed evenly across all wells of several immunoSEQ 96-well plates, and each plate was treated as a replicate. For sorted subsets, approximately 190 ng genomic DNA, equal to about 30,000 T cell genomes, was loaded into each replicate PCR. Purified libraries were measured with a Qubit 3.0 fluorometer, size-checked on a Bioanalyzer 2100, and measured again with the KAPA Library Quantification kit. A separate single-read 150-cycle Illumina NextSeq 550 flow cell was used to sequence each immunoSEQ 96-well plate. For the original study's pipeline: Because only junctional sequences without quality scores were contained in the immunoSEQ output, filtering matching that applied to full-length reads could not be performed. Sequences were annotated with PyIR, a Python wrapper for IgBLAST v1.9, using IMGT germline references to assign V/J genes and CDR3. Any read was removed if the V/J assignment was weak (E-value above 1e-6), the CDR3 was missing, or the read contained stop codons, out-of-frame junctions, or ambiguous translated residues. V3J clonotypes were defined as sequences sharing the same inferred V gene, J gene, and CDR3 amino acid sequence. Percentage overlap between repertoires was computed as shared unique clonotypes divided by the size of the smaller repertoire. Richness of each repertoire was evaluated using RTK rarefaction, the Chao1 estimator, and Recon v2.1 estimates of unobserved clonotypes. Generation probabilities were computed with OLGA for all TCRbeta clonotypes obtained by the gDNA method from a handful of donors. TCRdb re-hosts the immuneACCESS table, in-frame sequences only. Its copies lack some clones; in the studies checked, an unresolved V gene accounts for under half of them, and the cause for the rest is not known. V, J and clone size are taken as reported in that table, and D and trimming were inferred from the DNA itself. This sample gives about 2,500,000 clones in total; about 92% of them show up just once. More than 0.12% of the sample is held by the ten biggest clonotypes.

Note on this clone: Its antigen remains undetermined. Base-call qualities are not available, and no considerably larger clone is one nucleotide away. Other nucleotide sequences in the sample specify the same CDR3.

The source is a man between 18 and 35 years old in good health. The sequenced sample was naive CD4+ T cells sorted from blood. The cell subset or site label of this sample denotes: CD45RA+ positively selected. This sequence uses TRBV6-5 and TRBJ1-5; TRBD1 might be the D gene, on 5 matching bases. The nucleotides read TGTGCCAGCAGTTTGGGGCTTAGCAATCAGCCCCAGCATTTT. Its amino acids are CASSLGLSNQPQHF.